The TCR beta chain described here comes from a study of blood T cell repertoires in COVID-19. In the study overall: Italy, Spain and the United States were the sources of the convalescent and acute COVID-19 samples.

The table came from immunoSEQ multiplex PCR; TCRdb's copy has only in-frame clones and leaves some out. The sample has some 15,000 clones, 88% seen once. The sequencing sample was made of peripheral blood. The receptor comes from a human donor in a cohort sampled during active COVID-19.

CDR3 sequence (DNA): TGTGCCAGCAGTCCTCCCCAGGGGAACACTGAAGCTTTCTTT. Encoded protein: CASSPPQGNTEAFF. The gene calls are TRBV5-5 and TRBJ1-1; tentatively, D is TRBD1 (5 bases). Trimming stripped 5 bases from V and 1 base from J, with 12 bases between. The V gene's germline CDR1 is SGHKS and CDR2 YYEKEE (reference sequence). The CDR3 covers 14 residues.